Included here is one TCR beta chain sequence, with context. As yet, its antigen is unknown. Unique molecular identifiers featured in each of the TCR beta cDNA libraries. TCRdb re-analysed the PCR reads in MiXCR, keeping a single row per CDR3 protein. The repertoire holds hundreds of thousands of distinct CDR3 sequences, with approximately 34% as singletons. These data originate in a study of post-analysis software for immune sequencing data. General study results and limits: Patients carried a handful of TRBV segments more frequently than controls did, and TRBV5-6, TRBV5-1 and TRBV20-1 were among them. Multiple sclerosis patients had significantly lower normalized Chao1 diversity than controls.

The CDR3 is made up of 17 amino acids. J gave up 8 bases and V 2 bases, and 11 bases lay outside the gene matches. The V gene is TRBV12-3 or TRBV12-4, the J gene TRBJ1-6, with TRBD1 matching 8 bases. The clonotype was recovered from a girl under 18 with multiple sclerosis. Sequencing was carried out using blood. This CDR3 reads CASSLISGRGRDSPLHF. Here the CDR3 DNA reads TGTGCCAGCAGTTTAATTAGTGGCAGGGGGCGAGATTCACCCCTCCACTTT.